These T cell receptor beta chains were read from a single sample in a study of T-cell reconstitution after alpha-beta-depleted transplantation in children. In TCRdb, the PCR reads were re-called with MiXCR into one record per CDR3 protein. The repertoire has around 270,000 distinct CDR3 sequences, around 7.1% of them found once; the top ten carry over 7.5%. The specimen comprised peripheral blood, sampled 360 days after TCRalphabeta/CD19-depleted stem cell transplant. Source of these receptors: a female patient aged 2 to 10 who had a stem cell transplant for Fanconi anemia, so the T cells may come from the graft donor. Both conserved end residues are part of each CDR3. D genes are given only for firm matches. Part of the rows lack a size; the others show once, few, many or a class for expanded clones.

V	D	J	size	CDR3	DNA
TRBV6-2/TRBV6-3	.	TRBJ1-2	many	CASSPDRTGYTF	TGTGCCAGCAGTCCTGACCGCACTGGCTACACCTTC
TRBV5-5	.	TRBJ2-7	.	CARAPAESYEQYF	TGTGCCAGGGCCCCAGCAGAATCCTACGAGCAGTACTTC
TRBV12-3/TRBV12-4	TRBD1	TRBJ2-7	.	CAIGSSITRGSYNYEQYF	TGTGCCATCGGTTCCTCGATTACCAGGGGGTCCTACAACTACGAGCAGTACTTC
TRBV7-9	.	TRBJ1-1	few	CASSLWGIGGTEAFF	TGTGCCAGCAGCTTATGGGGAATCGGAGGGACTGAAGCTTTCTTT
TRBV28	TRBD1	TRBJ1-2	few	CASSTGQLYGYTF	TGTGCCAGCAGTACGGGACAGCTCTATGGCTACACCTTC
TRBV11-3	TRBD1	TRBJ2-3	few	CASSFDGQGPDTQYF	TGTGCCAGCAGCTTTGACGGACAGGGTCCAGATACGCAGTATTTT
TRBV20-1	.	TRBJ1-4	.	CSALRTTYEKLFF	TGCAGTGCTCTACGAACGACATATGAAAAACTGTTTTTT
TRBV2	.	TRBJ1-6	few	CASLISSGAGSPLHF	TGTGCCAGCCTAATCTCCTCAGGGGCGGGTTCACCCCTCCACTTT
TRBV15	.	TRBJ2-1	many	CATSRDFSYNEQFF	TGTGCCACCAGCCGGGACTTCTCCTACAATGAGCAGTTCTTC
TRBV6-5	TRBD1	TRBJ2-4	many	CASSYSTGVKNIQYF	TGTGCCAGCAGTTACTCGACAGGGGTCAAAAACATTCAGTACTTC
TRBV10-3	TRBD1	TRBJ1-5	few	CAISESGGRRGRGTGWHF	TGTGCCATCAGTGAGTCGGGGGGCCGCAGGGGGCGAGGTACCGGGTGGCATTTT
TRBV9	.	TRBJ1-2	few	CASSFYPYGYTF	TGTGCCAGCAGCTTCTACCCCTATGGCTACACCTTC
TRBV20-1	.	TRBJ2-2	many	CSAGGRTGELFF	TGCAGTGCGGGGGGTCGTACCGGGGAGCTGTTTTTT
TRBV12-3/TRBV12-4	TRBD1	TRBJ2-1	many	CASRHLGQGAKEGDSNEQFF	TGTGCCAGCAGACACCTCGGACAGGGGGCGAAAGAGGGGGACTCCAATGAGCAGTTCTTC
TRBV5-1	TRBD1	TRBJ1-6	.	CASSGHGQGSSPLHF	TGCGCCAGCAGCGGACACGGACAGGGGAGCTCACCCCTCCACTTT
TRBV29-1	.	TRBJ2-7	many	CSVEEVGAGPYEQYF	TGCAGCGTTGAAGAAGTAGGGGCAGGGCCCTACGAGCAGTACTTC
TRBV11-3	.	TRBJ2-2	few	CASSLYAQNGELFF	TGTGCCAGCAGCTTATATGCCCAAAACGGGGAGCTGTTTTTT
TRBV11-2	TRBD1	TRBJ2-3	many	CASSFRGRMALFADTQYF	TGTGCCAGCAGCTTTAGGGGGCGGATGGCCTTGTTTGCAGATACGCAGTATTTT
TRBV7-2	.	TRBJ2-7	many	CASTPGSSYEQYF	TGTGCCAGCACCCCAGGAAGCTCCTACGAGCAGTACTTC
TRBV20-1	TRBD2	TRBJ2-5	.	CSATRLAGGQETQYF	TGCAGTGCAACTAGACTAGCGGGGGGTCAAGAGACCCAGTACTTC
TRBV7-9	.	TRBJ2-3	many	CASSYYTQPADTQYF	TGTGCCAGCAGCTACTACACTCAACCGGCAGATACGCAGTATTTT
TRBV12-3/TRBV12-4	.	TRBJ2-7	many	CASSLGERSSYEQYF	TGTGCCAGCAGTCTCGGAGAGAGGTCCTCCTACGAGCAGTACTTC
TRBV5-1	.	TRBJ1-2	many	CASSLDGGYGYTF	TGCGCCAGCAGCTTAGACGGTGGCTATGGCTACACCTTC
TRBV7-9	.	TRBJ2-7	few	CASSPTPGRGKNF	TGTGCCAGCAGTCCTACTCCGGGTCGTGGAAAAAACTTC
TRBV6-2/TRBV6-3	.	TRBJ2-1	.	CASSLDRPNEQFF	TGTGCCAGCAGTTTAGACAGACCGAATGAGCAGTTCTTC
TRBV6-2/TRBV6-3	.	TRBJ2-1	many	CASSTPGNEQFF	TGTGCCAGCAGCACCCCAGGGAATGAGCAGTTCTTC
TRBV12-3/TRBV12-4	.	TRBJ1-1	many	CASVGAHSNTEAFF	TGTGCCAGCGTCGGGGCCCATAGCAACACTGAAGCTTTCTTT
TRBV2	TRBD2	TRBJ2-3	.	CAIREFLRTSPNADTQYF	TGTGCCATCAGGGAATTTCTTCGGACTAGTCCTAACGCAGATACGCAGTATTTT
TRBV20-1	TRBD1	TRBJ1-2	.	CSALTGQGGVYGYTF	TGCAGTGCTCTAACCGGACAGGGAGGAGTCTATGGCTACACCTTC
TRBV6-4	TRBD2	TRBJ2-7	many	CASSDRTSGSRIYYEQYF	TGTGCCAGCAGTGACCGGACTAGCGGGAGCCGGATTTACTACGAGCAGTACTTC
TRBV20-1	.	TRBJ2-7	few	CRPLLLNTYEQYF	TGCAGGCCCCTACTACTTAACACCTACGAGCAGTACTTC
TRBV15	.	TRBJ1-4	many	CATSKSTNEKLFF	TGTGCCACCAGCAAGTCAACTAATGAAAAACTGTTTTTT
TRBV10-3	.	TRBJ2-1	many	CAISQNNEQFF	TGTGCCATCAGTCAGAACAATGAGCAGTTCTTC
TRBV28	.	TRBJ2-4	many	CASSLAKQGFIQYF	TGTGCCAGCAGCCTCGCAAAACAGGGTTTCATTCAGTACTTC
TRBV9	.	TRBJ2-1	few	CASSVAGGLYNEQFF	TGTGCCAGCAGCGTAGCCGGGGGGCTTTACAATGAGCAGTTCTTC
TRBV12-3/TRBV12-4	TRBD2	TRBJ2-1	few	CTSSLTGTSGSTYNEQFF	TGTACCAGCAGTCTCACCGGGACTAGCGGGAGTACCTACAATGAGCAGTTCTTC
TRBV5-1	.	TRBJ1-3	few	CASSQGVGGAGNTIYF	TGCGCCAGCAGCCAGGGCGTCGGGGGAGCTGGAAACACCATATATTTT
TRBV10-3	TRBD1	TRBJ2-1	many	CAGKADRSYNEQFF	TGTGCCGGCAAAGCGGACAGGTCCTACAATGAGCAGTTCTTC
TRBV9	.	TRBJ1-1	few	CASSVATNTEAFF	TGTGCCAGCAGCGTAGCTACTAACACTGAAGCTTTCTTT
TRBV15	.	TRBJ1-5	many	CATSLGGDQPQHF	TGTGCCACCAGCCTGGGGGGGGATCAGCCCCAGCATTTT
TRBV20-1	TRBD1	TRBJ1-3	many	CSARDRTTGGNTIYF	TGCAGTGCTAGAGATCGGACGACAGGGGGAAACACCATATATTTT
TRBV12-3/TRBV12-4	.	TRBJ1-6	many	CASSPRRAPEPYSPLHF	TGTGCCAGCAGTCCCCGCAGGGCACCCGAACCCTATTCACCCCTCCACTTT
TRBV30	TRBD2	TRBJ2-1	.	CALRWGGGEQFF	TGTGCTCTCAGGTGGGGGGGTGGTGAGCAGTTCTTC
TRBV7-8	.	TRBJ2-7	many	CASSLDGTAGYEQYF	TGTGCCAGCAGCTTAGATGGGACTGCAGGTTACGAGCAGTACTTC
TRBV6-5	.	TRBJ1-1	.	CASSYFVGGSGARAFF	TGTGCCAGCAGTTACTTCGTGGGTGGATCAGGGGCGCGGGCTTTCTTT
TRBV20-1	TRBD2	TRBJ2-1	many	CSARSRTSGSYNEQFF	TGCAGTGCTAGATCTCGGACTAGCGGGAGCTACAATGAGCAGTTCTTC
TRBV29-1	TRBD1	TRBJ2-3	many	CSAQGITTDTQYF	TGCAGCGCACAGGGGATAACCACAGATACGCAGTATTTT
TRBV24-1	.	TRBJ1-1	many	CATSDSRPASTEAFF	TGTGCCACCAGTGACTCCCGACCAGCCAGCACTGAAGCTTTCTTT